The clone carrying this TCR beta chain was detected once. Its antigen is not identified. The primer mix had 60 Vbeta and 13 Jbeta primers. Profiled with immunoSEQ multiplex PCR; TCRdb holds only in-frame clones, not every one. Found here are roughly 140,000 clones, about 80% of them singletons; the top ten hold over 9.5%. Unmatched junction bases numbered 10, after V lost 4 bases and J lost 6 bases. The germline gives CDR1 MGHRA, CDR2 YSYEKL. CDR3 length equals 16 residues. This sample was included in a study of cytomegalovirus exposure and HLA in healthy donors. Study details: Researchers previously reported finding 117 million unique TCR beta sequences from some 180 million T cells. Broader study findings: When analyzed later, a missense DCLRE1C variant was found to be linked to TCR beta V- and J-gene trimming.

This chain uses TRBV4-1 with TRBJ2-1, with TRBD2 matching 9 bases. The sequence was collected from a woman between 55 and 75 years old in good health and CMV-seropositive. The material sequenced was PBMCs. As DNA, the CDR3 is TGCGCCAGCAGCCCCCTTGGCGGGAGGGCCCTCAATGAGCAGTTCTTC. This sequence encodes CASSPLGGRALNEQFF.